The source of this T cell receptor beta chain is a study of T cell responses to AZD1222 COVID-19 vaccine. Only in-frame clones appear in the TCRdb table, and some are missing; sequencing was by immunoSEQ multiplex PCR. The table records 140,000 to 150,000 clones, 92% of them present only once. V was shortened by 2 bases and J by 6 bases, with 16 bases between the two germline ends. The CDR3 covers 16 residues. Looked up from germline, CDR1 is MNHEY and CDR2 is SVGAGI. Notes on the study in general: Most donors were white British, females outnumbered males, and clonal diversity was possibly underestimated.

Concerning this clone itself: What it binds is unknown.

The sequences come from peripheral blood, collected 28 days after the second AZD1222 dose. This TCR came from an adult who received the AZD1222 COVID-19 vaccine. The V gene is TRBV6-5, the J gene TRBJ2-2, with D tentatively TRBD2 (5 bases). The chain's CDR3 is CASSYEVGEGAGELFF. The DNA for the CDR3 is TGTGCCAGCAGTTACGAGGTGGGAGAGGGAGCCGGGGAGCTGTTTTTT.